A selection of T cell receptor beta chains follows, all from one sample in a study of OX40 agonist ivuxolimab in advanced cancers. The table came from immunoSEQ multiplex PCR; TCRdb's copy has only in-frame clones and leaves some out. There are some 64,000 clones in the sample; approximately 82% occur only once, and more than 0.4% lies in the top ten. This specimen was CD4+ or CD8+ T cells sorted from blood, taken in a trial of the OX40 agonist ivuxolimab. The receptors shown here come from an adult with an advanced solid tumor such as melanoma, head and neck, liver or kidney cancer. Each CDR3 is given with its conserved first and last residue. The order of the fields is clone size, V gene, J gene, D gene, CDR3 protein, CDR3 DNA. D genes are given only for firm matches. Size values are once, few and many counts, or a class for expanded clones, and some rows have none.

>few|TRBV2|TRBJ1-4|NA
CASSKGEKLFF
TGTGCCAGCAGTAAGGGTGAAAAACTGTTTTTT
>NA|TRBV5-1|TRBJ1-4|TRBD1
CASSLGDRPYEKLFF
TGCGCCAGCAGCTTGGGGGACAGGCCATATGAAAAACTGTTTTTT
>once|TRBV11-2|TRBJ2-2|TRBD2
CASSLLAGIWVGELFF
TGTGCCAGCAGCTTACTAGCGGGGATTTGGGTCGGGGAGCTGTTTTTT
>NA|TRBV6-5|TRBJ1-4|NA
CATQGRSTNEKLFF
TGTGCCACCCAGGGGCGATCAACTAATGAAAAACTGTTTTTT
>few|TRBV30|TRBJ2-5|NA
CAWSVLGKETQYF
TGTGCCTGGAGTGTACTCGGAAAAGAGACCCAGTACTTC
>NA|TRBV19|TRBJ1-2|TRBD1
CASSILDRRNYGYTF
TGTGCCAGTAGTATTCTGGACAGGAGAAACTATGGCTACACCTTC
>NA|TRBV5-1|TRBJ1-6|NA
CASSTAGDSPLHF
TGCGCCAGCAGCACCGCAGGGGATTCGCCCCTCCACTTT
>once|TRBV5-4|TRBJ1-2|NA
CASSLGQIYGYTF
TGTGCCAGCAGCTTGGGCCAGATCTATGGCTACACCTTC
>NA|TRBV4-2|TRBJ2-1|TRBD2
CASSVSTSGRDAEQFF
TGTGCCAGCAGCGTTTCGACTAGCGGGAGAGATGCTGAGCAGTTCTTC
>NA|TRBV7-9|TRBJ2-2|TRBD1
CASSPGTGGGELFF
TGTGCCAGCAGCCCCGGGACAGGAGGCGGGGAGCTGTTTTTT
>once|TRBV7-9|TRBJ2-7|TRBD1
CASSLVVGQGAYEQYF
TGTGCCAGCAGCTTAGTGGTGGGACAGGGGGCCTACGAGCAGTACTTC
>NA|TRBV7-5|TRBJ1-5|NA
CARSLVGAPVQPQHF
TGTGCCAGAAGCTTAGTCGGGGCCCCGGTTCAGCCCCAGCATTTT
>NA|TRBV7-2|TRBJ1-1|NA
CASSLSWGNTEAFF
TGTGCCAGCAGCTTAAGTTGGGGGAACACTGAAGCTTTCTTT
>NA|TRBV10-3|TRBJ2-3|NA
CAISLGPATLGPDTQYF
TGTGCCATCAGCCTGGGACCCGCAACCCTGGGCCCAGATACGCAGTATTTT
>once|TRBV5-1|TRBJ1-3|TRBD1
CASSVDRATGNTIYF
TGCGCCAGCAGCGTGGACAGGGCTACTGGAAACACCATATATTTT
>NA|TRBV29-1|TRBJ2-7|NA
CSVEAQTDSYEQYF
TGCAGCGTTGAAGCCCAGACAGATTCCTACGAGCAGTACTTC
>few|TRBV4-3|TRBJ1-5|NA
CASSQEITGSEWAQHF
TGCGCCAGCAGCCAAGAGATTACAGGGAGCGAATGGGCCCAGCATTTT
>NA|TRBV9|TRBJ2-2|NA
CASSPRGRQNTGELFF
TGTGCCAGCAGCCCAAGAGGCCGACAGAACACCGGGGAGCTGTTTTTT
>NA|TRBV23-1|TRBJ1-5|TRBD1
CASSQSTGGRQPQHF
TGCGCCAGCAGTCAATCCACAGGGGGTCGTCAGCCCCAGCATTTT
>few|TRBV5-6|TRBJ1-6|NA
CASSLRLPGWNSPLHF
TGTGCCAGCAGCCTTAGATTGCCAGGGTGGAATTCACCCCTCCACTTT
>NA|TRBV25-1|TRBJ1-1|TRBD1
CASSAAGQVVTEAFF
TGTGCCAGCAGTGCCGCGGGACAGGTGGTCACTGAAGCTTTCTTT
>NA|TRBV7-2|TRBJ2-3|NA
CASSEESTDTQYF
TGTGCCAGCAGCGAAGAGAGCACAGATACGCAGTATTTT
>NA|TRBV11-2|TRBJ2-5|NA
CASSLGQDSETQYF
TGTGCCAGCAGCTTAGGACAGGATTCGGAGACCCAGTACTTC
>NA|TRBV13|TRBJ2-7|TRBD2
CASSPRTSESYEQYF
TGTGCCAGCAGCCCCCGGACTAGCGAGTCCTACGAGCAGTACTTC
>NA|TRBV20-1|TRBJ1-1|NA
CSARVEGEAFF
TGCAGTGCTAGAGTGGAGGGTGAAGCTTTCTTT
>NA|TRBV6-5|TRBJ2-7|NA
CATAPGATYEQYF
TGTGCCACCGCCCCCGGGGCAACCTACGAGCAGTACTTC
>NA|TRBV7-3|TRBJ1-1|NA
CASSLQGQHGQAFF
TGTGCCAGCAGCCTCCAAGGACAGCACGGACAAGCTTTCTTT
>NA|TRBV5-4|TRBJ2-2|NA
CASSGGRAAANTGELFF
TGTGCCAGCAGCGGGGGCAGGGCGGCCGCGAACACCGGGGAGCTGTTTTTT
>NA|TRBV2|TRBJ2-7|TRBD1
CASGEDRGNDEQYF
TGTGCCAGCGGAGAGGACAGGGGCAACGACGAGCAGTACTTC
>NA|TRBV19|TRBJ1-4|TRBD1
CASSEPLTGEKLFF
TGTGCCAGTAGTGAGCCTCTGACAGGGGAAAAACTGTTTTTT
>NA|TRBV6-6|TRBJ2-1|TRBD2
CASRPGLAGLAEQFF
TGTGCCAGCAGACCGGGACTAGCGGGCCTCGCAGAGCAGTTCTTC
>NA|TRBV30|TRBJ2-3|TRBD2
CAWSLAGADTQYF
TGTGCCTGGAGTCTAGCGGGAGCAGATACGCAGTATTTT
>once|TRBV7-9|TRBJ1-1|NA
CASSLGQTNTEAFF
TGTGCCAGCAGCTTGGGACAAACGAACACTGAAGCTTTCTTT
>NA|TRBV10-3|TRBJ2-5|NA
CAISEWGAGSETQYF
TGTGCCATCAGTGAGTGGGGGGCAGGCAGTGAGACCCAGTACTTC
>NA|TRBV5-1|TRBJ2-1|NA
CASSQYGQGLASYNEQFF
TGCGCCAGCAGTCAGTACGGTCAGGGACTTGCGTCCTACAATGAGCAGTTCTTC
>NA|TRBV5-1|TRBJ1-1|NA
CASSPRVFTEAFF
TGCGCCAGCAGCCCCAGGGTTTTCACTGAAGCTTTCTTT
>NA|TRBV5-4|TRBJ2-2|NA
CASSLVGRVGPGELFF
TGTGCCAGCAGCTTGGTGGGCAGGGTGGGTCCCGGGGAGCTGTTTTTT
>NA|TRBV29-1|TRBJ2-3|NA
CSAAGQGLDTQYF
TGCAGCGCAGCCGGCCAGGGTTTGGATACGCAGTATTTT